Each of the 10 T cell receptor beta chains below was sequenced from the same sample in a study of blood T cell repertoires in COVID-19. This table comes from immunoSEQ multiplex PCR, and its TCRdb copy is limited to in-frame clones, with some not included. The data hold about 180,000 clones, with 85% to 90% observed a single time. Specimen: peripheral blood. The receptors were sampled from a woman in her thirties with active or convalescent COVID-19.

The chain joins TRBV11-3 to TRBJ2-5, with 10 bases fitting TRBD2. There are 19 residues in the CDR3. Germline V gene data show CDR1 as SGHNT and CDR2 as YENEEA. With 5 bases clipped from V and 6 bases from J, the junction kept 21 bases outside the gene matches. DNA for the CDR3: TGTGCCAGCAGCACCGACCCGTGGGGGAGCGGGGGGGCGGCGAAGACCCAGTACTTC. It codes for CASSTDPWGSGGAAKTQYF.

V gene TRBV3-1 (or the pseudogene TRBV3-2) combines with J gene TRBJ1-3; D might be TRBD1 (6 bases). The CDR3 loop spans 15 amino acids. CDR1 LGHDT and CDR2 YNNKEL come from the germline V gene (reference sequence). The germline V and J ends were trimmed by 1 base and 3 bases, with 10 bases remaining between them. CDR3 in DNA: TGTGCCAGCAGCCAAGCTGGGGGCGTTGGAAACACCATATATTTT. This codes for CASSQAGGVGNTIYF.

The chain uses TRBV6-6 and TRBJ1-1; D ambiguous. The CDR3 length is 14 residues. Germline CDR1 MNHNY, CDR2 SVGAGI (reference sequence). Trimming stripped 5 bases from V and 5 bases from J, with 15 bases between. The CDR3 reads CASSPGSGKTEAFF. The CDR3 nucleotides read TGTGCCAGCAGTCCCGGATCCGGGAAAACTGAAGCTTTCTTT.

The genes are TRBV9 and TRBJ1-2; D uncertain. CDR3 length: 14 residues. Germline V lookup: CDR1 SGDLS, CDR2 YYNGEE. V was shortened by 0 bases and J by 8 bases, with 14 bases between the two germline ends. CDR3 loop: CASSVELTGNGYTF. Here the CDR3 DNA reads TGTGCCAGCAGCGTAGAATTGACGGGGAACGGCTACACCTTC.

The chain has TRBV6-5 and TRBJ1-4; 7 positions match TRBD1. With 11 bases clipped from V and 4 bases from J, the junction kept 7 bases outside the gene matches. This CDR3 is 13 amino acids long. Germline V gene data show CDR1 as MNHEY and CDR2 as SVGAGI. In DNA, the CDR3 is TGTGCCGGCTCGGGACAGAATAATGAAAAACTGTTTTTT. It codes for CAGSGQNNEKLFF.

This clone was counted once. V is TRBV21-1 and J is TRBJ1-5. TRBV21-1 is a pseudogene locus. This CDR3 region has 14 residues. CDR3 residues: CASSKVPGNQPQHF. The CDR3 nucleotides read TGTGCCAGCAGCAAAGTCCCGGGAAATCAGCCCCAGCATTTT.

V is TRBV30 and J is TRBJ1-2; D ambiguous. This CDR3 comprises 16 residues. Germline-derived CDR1 and CDR2 are GTSNPN and SVGIG (reference sequence). Between the trimmed V and J ends, which lost 6 bases and 0 bases, there was a span of 20 bases. CDR3 sequence: CACAGRETKTNYGYTF. The CDR3 DNA is TGTGCCTGCGCGGGTCGGGAAACTAAGACTAACTATGGCTACACCTTC. Drawing the rest from reference TRBV30 and TRBJ1-2, the complete variable domain is SQTIHQWPATLVQPVGSPLSLECTVEGTSNPNLYWYRQAAGRGLQLLFYSVGIGQISSEVPQNLSASRPQDRQFILSSKKLLLSDSGFYLCACAGRETKTNYGYTFGSGTRLTVV.

This chain joins TRBV27 and TRBJ1-5, with D tentatively TRBD1 (5 bases). Trimming left V 2 bases short and J 4 bases short, with 12 bases between. Germline loops: CDR1 MNHEY, CDR2 SMNVEV (reference sequence). This CDR3 comprises 15 residues. The CDR3 DNA sequence: TGTGCCAGCAGTTTACTAGGGGTGGGAAATCAGCCCCAGCATTTT. This gives the protein CASSLLGVGNQPQHF.

The V gene is TRBV3-1 (or the pseudogene TRBV3-2), the J gene TRBJ2-7; tentative D call: TRBD1 (6 bases). V was cut by 4 bases and J by 3 bases, with 13 bases left in between. Germline assignment: CDR1 LGHDT and CDR2 YNNKEL (reference sequence). The CDR3 is 14 amino acids. The CDR3 DNA reads TGTGCCAGCAGCCCAGGGACACAAAACTACGAGCAGTACTTC. Protein product: CASSPGTQNYEQYF.

V and J are TRBV19 and TRBJ2-4; the match to TRBD1 covers 9 bases. The CDR3 covers 17 residues. Germline V gene data show CDR1 as LNHDA and CDR2 as SQIVND (reference sequence). The V segment lost 6 bases and the J segment 1 base; nucleotides outside the gene matches: 10. CDR3 bases: TGTGCCAGTAGGGTCACAGGGGGCGGAAATGCCAAAAACATTCAGTACTTC. Protein product: CASRVTGGGNAKNIQYF. Based on the CDR3 plus reference TRBV19 and TRBJ2-4, the full variable domain is DGGITQSPKYLFRKEGQNVTLSCEQNLNHDAMYWYRQDPGQGLRLIYYSQIVNDFQKGDIAEGYSVSREKKESFPLTVTSAQKNPTAFYLCASRVTGGGNAKNIQYFGAGTRLSVL.